What follows describes a single T cell receptor (beta chain). What antigen it recognizes has not been identified. No base-level quality is on record; no much larger clone is a single base apart. In the paper's terms, the time point label means: baseline before first vaccination. Samples from vaccinated people were obtained from the UK trials COV001 and COV002, which included a single-blind randomized controlled phase 2/3 trial of AZD1222 (ChAdOx1 nCoV-19) in healthy adults. For TCRbeta chain sequencing, PBMC samples were collected from trial participants at day 0 and at day 28 after the second dose. These data belong to a study of T cell responses to AZD1222 COVID-19 vaccine (dated by TCRdb to 2020 to 2023). As for the study more broadly: AZD1222 recipients given second doses at about 4 weeks or at about 12 weeks were pooled, since spike-specific TCR depth and breadth were not found to differ between the two schedules. TCR sequencing was performed for more than 230 trial participants, of whom roughly 200 were given two doses of AZD1222 and around 25 were given two doses of MenACWY control vaccine. Enrollment into the trials was organized by age into subgroups of 18-55, 56-69 and 70-plus years, and those subgroups contained about 160, 30 and 59 TCR-sequenced participants, respectively. Results and caveats for the whole study, not just this receptor: Vaccine-associated CD4 TCRs spanned the whole spike protein, with dominant responses in regions 160-218 and 743-854. After two AZD1222 doses, spike-specific TCR breadth and depth were significantly higher than at day 0 and than in MenACWY recipients. Conclusions about previously exposed vaccinees were limited because only six or seven AZD1222 recipients were SARS-CoV-2 seropositive at baseline. Nearly half of unique spike-specific TCRs reportedly recognized epitopes outside regions mutated in the B.1.351 and B.1.1.7 variants. Because no day 14 peak-response samples were available, the repertoires could be characterized only after the peak T cell response. Most participants were white British and females outnumbered males, and the authors suggested that clonal diversity may have been underestimated. In the small 56-69-year group, the increase in depth fell short of significance, most likely because of low power.

The CDR3 regions of human TCRbeta chains were analyzed by immunosequencing. Turning to the authors' computational methods: TCRs in the repertoires were compared against a reference library of SARS-CoV-2-specific TCRs that had been generated with the MIRA antigen-specificity platform. Breadth was defined as the fraction of unique TCRs that were SARS-CoV-2-associated. Depth was defined as the fraction of total T cells that were SARS-CoV-2-associated. Each spike-specific TCR was assigned to its reactive spike region and to a CD4 or CD8 class using the MIRA data. Log10-transformed breadth and depth values were compared by one-way ANOVA with Sidak's multiple comparisons tests. Entries here come from immuneACCESS through TCRdb and include only in-frame sequences with V and J called. Some clones fail to appear in such tables; in the studies checked, an unresolved V gene covers under half of the shortfall, and the cause of the remainder is unknown. V and J calls and clone size are copied from that table; D and trimming were computed from the DNA. This sample gives 180,000 or so clones in total; about 93% of them show up just once. The ten largest clones add up to approximately 0.64% of the sample.

V and J lose 6 bases and 12 bases, and a span of 18 bases separates them. The CDR3 measures 13 amino acids from cysteine to phenylalanine. The read is trimmed to its CDR3 DNA, 39 bases read in frame from base 1. From the germline V gene (reference sequence), CDR1 is PRHDT and CDR2 is FYEKMQ. The source of this sequence is an adult in good health. The sample consisted of peripheral blood, taken on day 0 of AZD1222 vaccination. Recombination joined TRBV13 with TRBJ2-1; the D gene is possibly TRBD2, with 6 bases matching. This receptor carries the CDR3 CASRLAGQTGQFF. The DNA reads as follows: TGTGCCAGCAGATTGGCGGGGCAAACAGGGCAGTTCTTC.